A single sample is the source of the 6 T cell receptor delta chains below, sequenced in a study of Vδ1+ human thymocytes (dated by TCRdb to 2016 to 2019). What the research found in general, with its limitations: Unlike the oligoclonal repertoires in peripheral blood, the thymic TRG and TRD repertoires appeared highly polyclonal, with Gaussian CDR3 length distributions.

The sequencing machine was an Illumina MiSeq. RNA was extracted with the RNeasy mini kit and reverse transcribed using Superscript III. Multiplex PCR was used to generate CDR3 amplicons, with pooled V-gene forward primers and a constant-region reverse primer carrying Illumina adaptor overhangs. Clones were re-identified by TCRdb from the public reads with CATT, and rows with the same DNA were merged. The sample records about 73,000 delta-chain clones, around 30% of which are singletons. The ten largest account for approximately 0.25% of the sample. The antigens these receptors bind are not known. Sequencing was performed on Vdelta1+ gamma-delta thymocytes from the thymus. This specimen's cell subset or site label, interpreted: FACS-sorted CD3+ TCRalphabeta- TCRVdelta1+ TCRVdelta2- thymocytes. These receptors all come from a boy under two years old who had congenital heart surgery.

This clone was recorded a few times. V is TRDV1 and J is TRDJ1, with no clear D. V was cut by 4 bases and J by 0 bases, with 12 bases left in between. The germline V gene encodes CDR1 TSWWSYY and CDR2 QGS. This CDR3 has 15 amino acids. CDR3: CALGVPFLYTDKLIF. The CDR3 DNA reads TGTGCTCTTGGGGTCCCATTCTTGTACACCGATAAACTCATCTTT.

This clone was seen a handful of times. The chain joins TRDV2 to TRDJ1, with 13 bases fitting TRDD3. V lost 3 bases and J lost 1; bases outside the gene matches: 16. The germline V gene encodes CDR1 GEAIGNYY and CDR2 EKD. The CDR3 is made up of 20 amino acids. CDR3 residues: CACDPLPQTGGYGPTDKLIF. CDR3 nucleotide sequence: TGTGCCTGTGACCCGCTTCCCCAAACTGGGGGATACGGGCCCACCGATAAACTCATCTTT.

This clone has just a few counts. The chain uses TRDV1 and TRDJ1; 13 nucleotides line up with TRDD3. The length of the CDR3 is 24 residues. The J segment lost 0 bases and the V segment lost 4 bases, leaving 26 bases of the junction unmatched. Per germline, CDR1 TSWWSYY and CDR2 QGS. The CDR3 DNA follows: TGTGCTCTTGGGGCCCGTTCCCACTCCTACTGGGGGATACGCGCCTACCCGTACACCGATAAACTCATCTTT. Its protein product is CALGARSHSYWGIRAYPYTDKLIF.

The chain carries TRDV1 and TRDJ1; 11 bases line up with TRDD3. The V gene's germline CDR1 is TSWWSYY and CDR2 QGS. There are 22 residues in the CDR3. V lost 3 bases, J lost 1 base, and 22 bases stayed unmatched. CDR3 coding DNA: TGTGCTCTTGGGGAGACGGCCTTCCTACGTTTTTGGGGGATACGTGGCACCGATAAACTCATCTTT. It encodes CALGETAFLRFWGIRGTDKLIF.

The chain has TRDV1 and TRDJ1; a weak D match, TRDD2 (5 bases). The CDR3 runs to 22 residues. CDR1 TSWWSYY and CDR2 QGS come from the germline V gene. V dropped 2 bases and J dropped 0 bases, with 31 bases sitting between them. The CDR3 reads CALGESIPRRPMAPSYTDKLIF. The CDR3 DNA is TGTGCTCTTGGGGAATCGATTCCCCGGCGTCCTATGGCGCCTTCGTACACCGATAAACTCATCTTT.

This clone was seen only a few times. The chain is built from TRDV1 and TRDJ1, with 12 bases that match TRDD3. The CDR3 totals 18 residues. The germline V gene has CDR1 TSWWSYY and CDR2 QGS. Unmatched junction bases numbered 10, after V lost 0 bases and J lost 5 bases. The CDR3 coding sequence is TGTGCTCTTGGGGAACTAGCCGGTAGCTGGGGGATACGGGATAAACTCATCTTT. Its protein is CALGELAGSWGIRDKLIF.